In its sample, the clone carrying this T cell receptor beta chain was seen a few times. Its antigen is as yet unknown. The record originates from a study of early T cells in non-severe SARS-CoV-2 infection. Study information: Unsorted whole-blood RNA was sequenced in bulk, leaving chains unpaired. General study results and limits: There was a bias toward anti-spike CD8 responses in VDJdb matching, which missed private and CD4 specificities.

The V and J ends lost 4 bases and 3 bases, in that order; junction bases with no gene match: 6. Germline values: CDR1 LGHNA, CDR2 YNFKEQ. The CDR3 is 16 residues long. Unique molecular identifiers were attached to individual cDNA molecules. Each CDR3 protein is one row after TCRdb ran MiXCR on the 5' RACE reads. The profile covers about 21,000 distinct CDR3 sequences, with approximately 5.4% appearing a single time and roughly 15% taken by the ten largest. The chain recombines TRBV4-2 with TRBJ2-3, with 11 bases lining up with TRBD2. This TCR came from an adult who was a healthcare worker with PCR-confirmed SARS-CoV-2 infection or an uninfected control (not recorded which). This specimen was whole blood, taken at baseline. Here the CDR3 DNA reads TGTGCCAGCAGCCGCTTCACTAGCGGGGGAACAGATACGCAGTATTTT. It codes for CASSRFTSGGTDTQYF.